This T cell receptor (beta chain) was recorded in a study of blood T cell repertoires in COVID-19. Study context: Samples of COVID-19 (acute and convalescent) were obtained from the United States, Italy and Spain.

The assay was immunoSEQ multiplex PCR, and TCRdb's table has in-frame clones only and misses some. The table shows about 140,000 clones, with approximately 84% occurring only once. V lost 7 bases to trimming and J lost 6 bases, with 24 bases between them. The germline V gene encodes CDR1 MDHEN and CDR2 SYDVKM. The CDR3 is made up of 16 amino acids. The TCR comes from a woman aged 55-69 years with acute or convalescent COVID-19. The chain recombines TRBV28 with TRBJ1-1, with a weak D call TRBD1 (6 bases). The sample comprised peripheral blood. The CDR3 spells CASKGSGGGLAPEAFF. CDR3 sequence (DNA): TGTGCCAGCAAAGGGAGCGGGGGGGGCTTAGCGCCTGAAGCTTTCTTT.